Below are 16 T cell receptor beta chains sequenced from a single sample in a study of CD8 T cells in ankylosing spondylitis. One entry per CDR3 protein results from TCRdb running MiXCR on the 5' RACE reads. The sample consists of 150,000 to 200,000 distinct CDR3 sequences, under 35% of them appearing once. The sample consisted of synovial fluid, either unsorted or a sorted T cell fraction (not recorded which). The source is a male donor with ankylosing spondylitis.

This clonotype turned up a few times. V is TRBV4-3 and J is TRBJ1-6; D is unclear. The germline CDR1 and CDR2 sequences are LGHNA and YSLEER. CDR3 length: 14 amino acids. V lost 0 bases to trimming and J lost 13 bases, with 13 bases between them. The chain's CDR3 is CASSQEGGSLPLHF. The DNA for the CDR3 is TGCGCCAGCAGCCAAGAAGGAGGCAGTTTGCCCCTCCACTTT.

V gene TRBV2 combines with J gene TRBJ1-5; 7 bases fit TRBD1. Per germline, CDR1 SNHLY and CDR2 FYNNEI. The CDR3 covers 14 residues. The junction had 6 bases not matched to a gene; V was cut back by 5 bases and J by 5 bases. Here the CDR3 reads CASSRQGGDQPQHF. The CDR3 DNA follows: TGTGCCAGCAGTCGACAGGGAGGGGATCAGCCCCAGCATTTT.

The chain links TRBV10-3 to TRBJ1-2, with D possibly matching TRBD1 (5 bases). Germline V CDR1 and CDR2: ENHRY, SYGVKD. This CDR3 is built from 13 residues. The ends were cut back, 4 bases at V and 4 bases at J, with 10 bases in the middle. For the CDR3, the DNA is TGTGCCATCAGTGTAGCAGGGCGCTATGGCTACACCTTC. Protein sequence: CAISVAGRYGYTF.

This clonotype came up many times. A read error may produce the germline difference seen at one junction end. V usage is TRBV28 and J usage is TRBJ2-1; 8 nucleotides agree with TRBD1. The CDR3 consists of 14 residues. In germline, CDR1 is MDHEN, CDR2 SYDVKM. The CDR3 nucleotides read TGTGCCAGCAATTCAGGGGGCCCATACAGTGAGCAGTTCTTC. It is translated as CASNSGGPYSEQFF.

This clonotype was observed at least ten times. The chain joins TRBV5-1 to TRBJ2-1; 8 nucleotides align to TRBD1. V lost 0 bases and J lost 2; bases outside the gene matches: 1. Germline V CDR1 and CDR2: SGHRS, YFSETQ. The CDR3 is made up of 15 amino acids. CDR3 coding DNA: TGCGCCAGCAGCTTGGAGGGACAGGCCTACAATGAGCAGTTCTTC. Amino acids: CASSLEGQAYNEQFF.

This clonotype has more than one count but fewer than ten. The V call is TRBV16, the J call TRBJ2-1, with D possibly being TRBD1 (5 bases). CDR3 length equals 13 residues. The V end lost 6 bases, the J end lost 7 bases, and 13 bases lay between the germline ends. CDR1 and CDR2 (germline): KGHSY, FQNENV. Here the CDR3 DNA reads TGTGCCAGCAGTCCAGGCCGGACAAATGAGCAGTTCTTC. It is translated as CASSPGRTNEQFF.

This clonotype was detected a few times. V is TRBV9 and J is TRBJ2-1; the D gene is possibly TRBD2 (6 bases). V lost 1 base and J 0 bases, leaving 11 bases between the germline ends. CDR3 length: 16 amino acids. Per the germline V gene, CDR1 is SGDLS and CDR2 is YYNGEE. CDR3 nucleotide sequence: TGTGCCAGCAGCGTAACTGGGGGGATCTCCTACAATGAGCAGTTCTTC. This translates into CASSVTGGISYNEQFF.

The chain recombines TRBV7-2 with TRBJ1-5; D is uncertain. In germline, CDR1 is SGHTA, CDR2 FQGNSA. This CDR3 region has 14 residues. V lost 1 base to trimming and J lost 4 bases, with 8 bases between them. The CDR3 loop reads CASSLGGLNQPQHF. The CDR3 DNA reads TGTGCCAGCAGCTTAGGAGGGTTAAATCAGCCCCAGCATTTT.

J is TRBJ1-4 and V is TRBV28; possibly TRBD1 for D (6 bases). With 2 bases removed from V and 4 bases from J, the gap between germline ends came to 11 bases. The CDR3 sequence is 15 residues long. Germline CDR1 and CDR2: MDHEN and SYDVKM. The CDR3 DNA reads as TGTGCCAGCAGTTTAACAGGGTCCCGTAATGAAAAACTGTTTTTT. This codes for CASSLTGSRNEKLFF.

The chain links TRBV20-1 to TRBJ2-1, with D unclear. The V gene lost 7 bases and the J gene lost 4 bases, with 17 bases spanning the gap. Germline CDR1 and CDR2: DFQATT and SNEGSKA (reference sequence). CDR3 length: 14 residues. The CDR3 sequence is CSVPRQGYYNEQFF. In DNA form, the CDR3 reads TGCAGTGTACCGCGTCAAGGCTATTACAATGAGCAGTTCTTC.

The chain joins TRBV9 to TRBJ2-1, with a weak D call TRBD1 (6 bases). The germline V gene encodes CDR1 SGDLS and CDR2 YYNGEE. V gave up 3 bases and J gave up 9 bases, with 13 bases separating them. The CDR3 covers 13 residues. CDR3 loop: CASSGLQGREQFF. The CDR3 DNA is TGTGCCAGCAGCGGACTACAGGGTCGTGAGCAGTTCTTC.

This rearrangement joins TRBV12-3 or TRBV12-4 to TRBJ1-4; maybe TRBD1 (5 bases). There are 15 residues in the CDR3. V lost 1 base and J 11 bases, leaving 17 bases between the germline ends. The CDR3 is CASSLGAGSVRKLFF. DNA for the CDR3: TGTGCCAGCAGTTTAGGAGCAGGGTCAGTGCGGAAACTGTTTTTT.

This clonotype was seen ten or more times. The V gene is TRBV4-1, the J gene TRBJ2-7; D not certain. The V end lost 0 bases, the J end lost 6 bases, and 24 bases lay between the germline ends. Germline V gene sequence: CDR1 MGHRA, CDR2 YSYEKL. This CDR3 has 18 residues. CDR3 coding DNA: TGCGCCAGCAGCCAAGATAGCATAGGACGGTCTAAGGGAAGCGAGCAGTACTTC. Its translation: CASSQDSIGRSKGSEQYF.

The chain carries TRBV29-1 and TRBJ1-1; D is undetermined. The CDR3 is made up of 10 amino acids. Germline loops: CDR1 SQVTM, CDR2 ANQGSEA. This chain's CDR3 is CRGREFMAFF. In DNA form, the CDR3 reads TGCAGGGGGAGGGAGTTCATGGCTTTCTTT.

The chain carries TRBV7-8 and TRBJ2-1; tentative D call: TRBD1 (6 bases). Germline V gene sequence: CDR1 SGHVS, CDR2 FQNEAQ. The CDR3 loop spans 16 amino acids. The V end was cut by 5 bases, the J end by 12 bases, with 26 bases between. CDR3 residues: CASSMTGTQEAKGQFF. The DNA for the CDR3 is TGTGCCAGCAGCATGACCGGGACACAGGAGGCCAAGGGGCAGTTCTTC. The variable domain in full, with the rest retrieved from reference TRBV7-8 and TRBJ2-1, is GAGVSQSPRYKVAKRGQDVALRCDPISGHVSLFWYQQALGQGPEFLTYFQNEAQLDKSGLPSDRFFAERPEGSVSTLKIQRTQQEDSAVYLCASSMTGTQEAKGQFFGPGTRLTVL.

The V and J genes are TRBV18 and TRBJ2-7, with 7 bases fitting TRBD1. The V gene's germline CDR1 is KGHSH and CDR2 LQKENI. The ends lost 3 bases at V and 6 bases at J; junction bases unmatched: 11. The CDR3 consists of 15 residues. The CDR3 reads CASSPEDNRGREQYF. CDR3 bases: TGTGCCAGCTCACCGGAAGATAACAGGGGCCGCGAGCAGTACTTC.